Listed here are 10 T cell receptor beta chains from one sample, sequenced in a study of T cells in Graves' hyperthyroidism and ophthalmopathy. RNA transcripts served as the template for amplifying TCR beta CDR3 regions. When the TCR CDR3 underwent first-round RT-PCR, the HTBI primer set was used. One entry per CDR3 protein results from TCRdb running MiXCR on the multiplex PCR reads. The profile shows hundreds of thousands of distinct CDR3 sequences, about 15% of them singletons. Specimen: blood. Source of these receptors: a woman in her twenties or thirties with Graves' hyperthyroidism.

In this sample, this clonotype turned up a few times. The V and J genes are TRBV14 and TRBJ1-1; no firm D call. Trimming removed 1 base at V and 1 base at J, with 10 bases between. CDR1 is SGHDN and CDR2 is FVKESK in the germline V gene. This CDR3 spans 15 amino acids. The CDR3 sequence is CASSQAGLSNTEAFF. In DNA form, the CDR3 reads TGTGCCAGCAGCCAAGCCGGGCTTTCGAACACTGAAGCTTTCTTT.

In regard to this clonotype: This CDR3 fails to terminate in the conserved phenylalanine or tryptophan, so it likely reflects a read error. The CDR3 DNA reads TGCAGCGTTATCTCCGGTCTAGCGGGTCCAGATACGCAGTATCTT. This translates into CSVISGLAGPDTQYL. The V gene is TRBV29-1, the J gene TRBJ2-3, with 8 bases aligning to TRBD2. Germline V lookup: CDR1 SQVTM, CDR2 ANQGSEA. The CDR3 covers 15 residues. The V and J ends lost 5 bases and 4 bases, in that order; junction bases with no gene match: 11.

This clonotype has a handful of counts. The V call is TRBV6-2 or TRBV6-3, the J call TRBJ2-1, with TRBD2 matching 10 bases. CDR3 length: 15 residues. V lost 8 bases and J lost 4; bases outside the gene matches: 8. CDR1 and CDR2 (germline): MNHEY, SVGEGT. CDR3 DNA sequence: TGTGCCAGCTCACCGGGACTAGCGAGATACAATGAGCAGTTCTTC. Residues: CASSPGLARYNEQFF.

The chain has TRBV29-1 and TRBJ1-1; 7 bases map to TRBD1. CDR1 is SQVTM, CDR2 ANQGSEA, per germline. CDR3 length: 17 amino acids. Germline trimming cut 5 bases from V and 3 bases from J; bases unmatched to any gene: 18. The CDR3: CSVIIRGAVGVYTEAFF. In DNA, the CDR3 is TGCAGCGTTATAATCAGGGGGGCGGTTGGGGTCTACACTGAAGCTTTCTTT.

This clonotype came up a few times. The chain links TRBV20-1 to TRBJ2-7; TRBD2 matches at 8 bases. V shed 3 bases, J shed 5 bases, and the junction held 15 bases outside the gene matches. The CDR3 is 16 residues long. Germline lookup yields CDR1 DFQATT and CDR2 SNEGSKA (reference sequence). CDR3 nucleotides: TGCAGTGCTAGCGGGGGGAAAGCGGGAGAAAACGACGAGCAGTACTTC. The encoded protein is CSASGGKAGENDEQYF.

This rearrangement joins TRBV10-3 to TRBJ1-5; D gene unclear. Germline V gene lookup returns CDR1 ENHRY and CDR2 SYGVKD. The CDR3 covers 13 residues. V lost 0 bases and J 7 bases, leaving 7 bases between the germline ends. DNA of the CDR3: TGTGCCATCAGTGAGTCGGGAAGCCAGCCCCAGCATTTT. Translating gives CAISESGSQPQHF.

There are many counts of this clonotype. The chain links TRBV28 to TRBJ1-3; possible D gene TRBD1, 6 bases. V dropped 5 bases and J dropped 13 bases, with 15 bases sitting between them. Germline CDR1 and CDR2: MDHEN and SYDVKM. The CDR3 loop spans 12 amino acids. The CDR3 coding sequence is TGTGCCAGCAGTCTAAGGACAGAAGAAATATATTTT. Residues: CASSLRTEEIYF.

This clonotype was observed a few times. This chain joins TRBV2 and TRBJ2-6; D is unresolved. The germline V gene encodes CDR1 SNHLY and CDR2 FYNNEI. This CDR3 is 14 amino acids long. V lost 6 bases and J lost 2, with 8 bases in between. CDR3 residues: CASRLSAGANVLTF. The CDR3 DNA reads TGTGCCAGCAGACTATCAGCTGGGGCCAACGTCCTGACTTTC. Supplemented by reference TRBV2 and TRBJ2-6, the full variable domain reads EPEVTQTPSHQVTQMGQEVILRCVPISNHLYFYWYRQILGQKVEFLVSFYNNEISEKSEIFDDQFSVERPDGSNFTLKIRSTKLEDSAMYFCASRLSAGANVLTFGAGSRLTVL.

This clonotype was seen many times. This rearrangement joins TRBV7-6 to TRBJ2-2, with D unclear. The CDR3 totals 12 residues. Trimming pared 4 bases from V and 9 bases from J, leaving 9 bases between. The germline gives CDR1 SGHVS, CDR2 FNYEAQ. CDR3 DNA sequence: TGTGCCAGCAGCTCCGAAGTCAGGGAGCTGTTTTTT. It yields the protein CASSSEVRELFF.

This clonotype was seen just once. This chain joins TRBV12-3 or TRBV12-4 and TRBJ1-2, with 7 bases aligning to TRBD1. With 6 bases clipped from V and 8 bases from J, the junction kept 15 bases outside the gene matches. This CDR3 is 15 amino acids long. For the CDR3, the DNA is TGTGCCAGCAGCAGGGGGGGCATCGGGGGGGAGGGCTACACCTTC. This sequence encodes CASSRGGIGGEGYTF.